The TCR beta chain under discussion was sequenced for a study of blood T cell repertoires in COVID-19. This CDR3 spans 15 amino acids. The J segment lost 4 bases and the V segment lost 2 bases, leaving 5 bases of the junction unmatched. The germline CDR1 and CDR2 sequences are MNHEY and SVGAGI. Generated by immunoSEQ multiplex PCR, the TCRdb table keeps only in-frame clones and is missing some. The sample yields 150,000 to 200,000 clones, around four fifths seen once. The gene calls are TRBV6-5 and TRBJ1-3; 7 nucleotides agree with TRBD1. The TCR originated in a woman in her forties or fifties who had recovered from COVID-19. The sample comprised PBMCs or T cells enriched from blood (not recorded which). The CDR3 coding sequence is TGTGCCAGCAGTTACGACAGGGCTGTCGGAAACACCATATATTTT. It yields the protein CASSYDRAVGNTIYF.